The 30 T cell receptor beta chains below were found in one sample sequenced in a study of T-cell memory formation after mild COVID-19. Via MiXCR, TCRdb re-called the 5' RACE reads, giving one row per CDR3 protein. The repertoire holds some 600,000 distinct CDR3 sequences, with around 15% as singletons. Sequences were obtained from PBMCs or a T cell subset sorted from them (not recorded which). The receptors here all came from an adult woman who had mild COVID-19 (a few samples of this study predate the infection). Cell type and time point are not known.

The V and J genes are TRBV5-5 and TRBJ2-6; D gene unclear. Germline V gene data show CDR1 as SGHKS and CDR2 as YYEKEE (reference sequence). The CDR3 contains 15 residues. V shed 0 bases and J shed 1 base, with 5 bases lying between them. The CDR3 DNA reads as TGTGCCAGCAGCTTGGAACCTTCTGGGGCCAACGTCCTGACTTTC. This codes for CASSLEPSGANVLTF. The variable domain in full, completed from reference TRBV5-5 and TRBJ2-6, reads DAGVTQSPTHLIKTRGQQVTLRCSPISGHKSVSWYQQVLGQGPQFIFQYYEKEERGRGNFPDRFSARQFPNYSSELNVNALLLGDSALYLCASSLEPSGANVLTFGAGSRLTVL.

This clonotype has only a few counts. The V and J genes are TRBV7-9 and TRBJ2-7; the match to TRBD2 covers 7 bases. V trimming: 5 bases; J trimming: 3 bases; junction bases outside the gene matches: 7. The CDR3 extends over 14 amino acids. Germline CDR1 SEHNR, CDR2 FQNEAQ (reference sequence). The CDR3 is CASSPGGKDYEQYF. The CDR3 region has the DNA TGTGCCAGCAGCCCCGGGGGGAAGGACTACGAGCAGTACTTC.

The sample holds one count of this clonotype. V and J are TRBV4-3 and TRBJ1-2; D gene unclear. Germline V gene lookup returns CDR1 LGHNA and CDR2 YSLEER. The CDR3 runs to 15 residues. The V end lost 3 bases, the J end lost 10 bases, and 21 bases lay between the germline ends. The CDR3 DNA is TGCGCCAGCAGCCACTCTTTAGGCGGGGTTGGTTCCTACACCTTC. The encoded protein is CASSHSLGGVGSYTF.

This clonotype was detected ten times or more. The chain links TRBV10-3 to TRBJ1-2; perhaps TRBD1 as D (5 bases). The CDR3 runs 13 residues. Trimming removed 7 bases at V and 4 bases at J, with 13 bases between. Germline CDR1 ENHRY, CDR2 SYGVKD. CDR3 loop: CAITSDKTYGYTF. In DNA, the CDR3 is TGTGCCATCACCTCGGACAAAACCTATGGCTACACCTTC.

J is TRBJ1-1 and V is TRBV19; D is uncertain. The V end lost 7 bases, the J end lost 3 bases, and 15 bases lay between the germline ends. The CDR3 is 14 residues long. CDR1 and CDR2 from the germline V gene are LNHDA and SQIVND (reference sequence). The CDR3 nucleotides read TGTGCCAGTAATCCCGATACCGTAGACACTGAAGCTTTCTTT. Protein sequence: CASNPDTVDTEAFF.

This clonotype was seen a few times. The genes are TRBV6-1 and TRBJ2-7; D may match TRBD1 or TRBD2 (5 bases each). V dropped 10 bases and J dropped 0 bases, with 19 bases sitting between them. CDR3 length equals 15 residues. CDR1 is MNHNS and CDR2 is SASEGT in the germline V gene. The CDR3 nucleotides read TGTGCCACCAGATCCCGGGACGGCGGCTCCTACGAGCAGTACTTC. It specifies CATRSRDGGSYEQYF.

CDR3 in amino acids: CSGMDPNTGELFF. Here the CDR3 DNA reads TGCAGTGGCATGGACCCGAACACCGGGGAGCTGTTTTTT. The chain combines TRBV20-1 with TRBJ2-2; D unresolved. The CDR3 is 13 residues long. Germline V lookup: CDR1 DFQATT, CDR2 SNEGSKA (reference sequence). Trimming stripped 7 bases from V and 0 bases from J, with 9 bases between.

As for this clonotype: The junction differs from germline at one of its ends, possibly a read error. This chain connects TRBV7-8 to TRBJ2-7; D is undetermined. Germline assignment: CDR1 SGHVS and CDR2 FQNEAQ. The CDR3 consists of 14 residues. The CDR3 nucleotides read TGTGCCAGCAGCTTAGAGGTTCTAACCTACGGGCAGTACTTC. This gives the protein CASSLEVLTYGQYF. The full variable domain, its missing parts supplied by reference TRBV7-8 and TRBJ2-7, is GAGVSQSPRYKVAKRGQDVALRCDPISGHVSLFWYQQALGQGPEFLTYFQNEAQLDKSGLPSDRFFAERPEGSVSTLKIQRTQQEDSAVYLCASSLEVLTYGQYFGPGTRLTVT.

CDR3 DNA sequence: TGTGCCAGCAGTGTGGCCGGGTCTTCAAACACTGAAGCTTTCTTT. Encoded protein: CASSVAGSSNTEAFF. The V gene is TRBV12-3 or TRBV12-4, the J gene TRBJ1-1; D is ambiguous. This CDR3 contains 15 residues. Trimming shortened V by 5 bases and J by 2 bases, and 15 bases separated the two germline ends.

This clonotype was observed a few times. This chain links TRBV7-8 with TRBJ1-5; D not resolved. V lost 5 bases, J lost 0 bases, and 11 bases lay in between. CDR3 length: 15 amino acids. Per the germline V gene, CDR1 is SGHVS and CDR2 is FQNEAQ. CDR3 residues: CASSVRLSSNQPQHF. Written as DNA, the CDR3 is TGTGCCAGCAGCGTAAGATTAAGTAGCAATCAGCCCCAGCATTTT.

This clonotype occurred a few times. The chain is built from TRBV7-3 and TRBJ2-3, with 13 bases fitting TRBD2. The CDR3 sequence is 15 residues long. V lost 5 bases to trimming and J lost 5 bases; unmatched junction nucleotides: 4. The germline CDR1 and CDR2 sequences are SGHTA and FQGTGA. CDR3 bases: TGTGCCAGCAGCATGACTAGCGGGGGGATAGATACGCAGTATTTT. Encoded protein: CASSMTSGGIDTQYF.

The CDR3 sequence is CASSLVAGIQETQYF. For the CDR3, the DNA is TGCGCCAGCAGCTTGGTGGCCGGCATTCAAGAGACCCAGTACTTC. J is TRBJ2-5 and V is TRBV5-1; D gene uncertain. The CDR3 length is 15 residues. Trimming took 0 bases from V and 2 from J, leaving 11 bases between them. From germline, CDR1 is SGHRS and CDR2 YFSETQ.

A few counts support this clonotype. The J gene is TRBJ2-2, the V gene TRBV7-9; D gene uncertain. Germline-derived CDR1 and CDR2 are SEHNR and FQNEAQ (reference sequence). This CDR3 spans 15 amino acids. The V end lost 6 bases, the J end lost 0 bases, and 11 bases lay between the germline ends. The CDR3 loop is CASRPFAPNTGELFF. CDR3 in DNA: TGTGCCAGCAGGCCCTTTGCCCCGAACACCGGGGAGCTGTTTTTT. Complete variable domain (other parts from reference TRBV7-9 and TRBJ2-2): DTGVSQNPRHKITKRGQNVTFRCDPISEHNRLYWYRQTLGQGPEFLTYFQNEAQLEKSRLLSDRFSAERPKGSFSTLEIQRTEQGDSAMYLCASRPFAPNTGELFFGEGSRLTVL.

The chain is built from TRBV29-1 and TRBJ2-1; D unclear. Germline V gene data show CDR1 as SQVTM and CDR2 as ANQGSEA. This CDR3 contains 14 residues. V was pared by 7 bases and J by 10 bases, with 23 bases between. The chain's CDR3 is CSARPGQALWEQFF. The DNA of the CDR3 is TGCAGCGCCCGGCCGGGCCAAGCGCTATGGGAGCAGTTCTTC.

This clonotype was seen many times. The chain joins TRBV12-3 or TRBV12-4 to TRBJ2-7; D unclear. Trimming shortened V by 2 bases and J by 6 bases, and 14 bases separated the two germline ends. The CDR3 length is 14 residues. CDR3 bases: TGTGCCAGCAGTTTAAGCACCTCGTTGCCCGAGCAGTACTTC. Its translation: CASSLSTSLPEQYF.

This clonotype occurred a few times. This chain links TRBV5-1 with TRBJ1-5; D not resolved. V shed 4 bases and J shed 6 bases, with 14 bases lying between them. Germline lookup yields CDR1 SGHRS and CDR2 YFSETQ. The CDR3 has 14 residues. For the CDR3, the DNA is TGCGCCAGCAGCCTCCTTTGGGGTATTCAGCCCCAGCATTTT. This codes for CASSLLWGIQPQHF. The whole variable domain, filled in from reference TRBV5-1 and TRBJ1-5, reads KAGVTQTPRYLIKTRGQQVTLSCSPISGHRSVSWYQQTPGQGLQFLFEYFSETQRNKGNFPGRFSGRQFSNSRSEMNVSTLELGDSALYLCASSLLWGIQPQHFGDGTRLSIL.

The sample holds a few counts of this clonotype. V usage is TRBV6-2 or TRBV6-3 and J usage is TRBJ2-1; 8 bases fit TRBD2. The germline V gene encodes CDR1 MNHEY and CDR2 SVGEGT. The CDR3 is 14 amino acids. With 6 bases clipped from V and 6 bases from J, the junction kept 7 bases outside the gene matches. This CDR3 reads CASRATSVGNEQFF. The CDR3, as DNA: TGTGCCAGCAGGGCGACTAGCGTAGGCAATGAGCAGTTCTTC.

V usage is TRBV4-3 and J usage is TRBJ2-3, with 7 positions matching TRBD2. Germline trimming cut 0 bases from V and 4 bases from J; bases unmatched to any gene: 4. The CDR3 covers 15 residues. Germline V gene data show CDR1 as LGHNA and CDR2 as YSLEER. The CDR3 DNA is TGCGCCAGCAGCCAAGAATCGGGGAGGGCAGATACGCAGTATTTT. This encodes CASSQESGRADTQYF.

J is TRBJ2-7 and V is TRBV5-1, with D hard to call. The CDR3 has 14 residues. V lost 4 bases to trimming and J lost 10 bases, with 21 bases between them. The V gene's germline CDR1 is SGHRS and CDR2 YFSETQ. The CDR3 loop is CASSPALLTDPQYF. The CDR3 DNA reads as TGCGCCAGCAGCCCCGCCCTGTTAACGGATCCCCAGTACTTC.

In its sample, this clonotype was seen a few times. Here the CDR3 reads CASTPGRGPTDTQYF. The DNA of the CDR3 is TGTGCCAGCACCCCCGGGCGGGGGCCAACAGATACGCAGTATTTT. The chain couples TRBV2 to TRBJ2-3, with D possibly being TRBD2 (7 bases). Germline V lookup: CDR1 SNHLY, CDR2 FYNNEI. The V and J ends lost 7 bases and 3 bases respectively, with 17 bases between them. The CDR3 totals 15 residues.

Turning to this clonotype: The junction departs from the called germline gene at one end, perhaps through a read error. The gene calls are TRBV7-3 and TRBJ1-1; D is uncertain. CDR1 SGHTA and CDR2 FQGTGA come from the germline V gene. The CDR3 contains 13 residues. This CDR3 is CASSSDGNTEALF. The CDR3 nucleotides read TGTGCCAGCAGCTCCGACGGGAACACTGAAGCTTTATTT.

V gene TRBV4-1 combines with J gene TRBJ2-2; weak D call: TRBD1 (5 bases). This CDR3 comprises 13 residues. The germline gives CDR1 MGHRA, CDR2 YSYEKL. Trimming removed 5 bases at V and 6 bases at J, with 10 bases between. CDR3 in amino acids: CASSKQDPGELFF. The CDR3 DNA is TGCGCCAGCAGCAAACAGGATCCCGGGGAGCTGTTTTTT.

The chain carries TRBV24-1 and TRBJ2-7; D gene uncertain. CDR3 size: 14 residues. Between the trimmed V and J ends, which lost 1 base and 1 base, there was a span of 7 bases. CDR1 is KGHDR and CDR2 is SFDVKD in the germline V gene. CDR3 sequence reads: CATSDFVESYEQYF. The CDR3 bases are TGTGCCACCAGTGATTTTGTAGAGTCCTACGAGCAGTACTTC.

The chain combines TRBV6-2 or TRBV6-3 with TRBJ2-1; 10 bases fit TRBD2. J lost 6 bases, V lost 5 bases, and 16 bases had no gene match. Germline V lookup: CDR1 MNHEY, CDR2 SVGEGT. CDR3 length equals 18 residues. CDR3 bases: TGTGCCAGCAGTCGACATCCCGGGACTAGCGACCCCGCCAATGAGCAGTTCTTC. Amino acid sequence: CASSRHPGTSDPANEQFF.

V is TRBV20-1 and J is TRBJ1-1; possibly TRBD1 for D (6 bases). Germline V gene data show CDR1 as DFQATT and CDR2 as SNEGSKA (reference sequence). Trimming shortened V by 7 bases and J by 1 base, and 13 bases separated the two germline ends. The CDR3 extends over 13 amino acids. The CDR3 loop reads CSVQGAANTEAFF. CDR3 nucleotide sequence: TGCAGTGTACAGGGAGCGGCGAACACTGAAGCTTTCTTT.

This clonotype was seen a handful of times. The genes are TRBV7-2 and TRBJ2-1, with D unclear. V was shortened by 4 bases and J by 6 bases, with 13 bases between the two germline ends. Germline loops: CDR1 SGHTA, CDR2 FQGNSA. The CDR3 loop spans 14 amino acids. As DNA, the CDR3 is TGTGCCAGCAGCTCCGCCACCCTAGTCAATGAGCAGTTCTTC. Protein product: CASSSATLVNEQFF.

The genes are TRBV29-1 and TRBJ2-1; perhaps TRBD1 as D (5 bases). V lost 3 bases, J lost 2 bases, and 11 bases lay in between. The germline V gene encodes CDR1 SQVTM and CDR2 ANQGSEA. The CDR3 spans 14 residues. Here the CDR3 reads CSVEMQGPYNEQFF. CDR3 in DNA: TGCAGCGTTGAGATGCAGGGCCCCTACAATGAGCAGTTCTTC.

This rearrangement joins TRBV27 to TRBJ1-6; D is unclear. CDR3 size: 15 residues. In germline, CDR1 is MNHEY, CDR2 SMNVEV (reference sequence). The V and J ends lost 2 bases and 9 bases respectively, with 14 bases between them. The CDR3 coding sequence is TGTGCCAGCAGTTTAGTGGCCGCGCCGGGTTCACCCCTCCACTTT. Translation gives CASSLVAAPGSPLHF.

This clonotype turned up a few times. The chain is built from TRBV6-5 and TRBJ2-2; unclear D gene. The germline V and J ends were trimmed by 7 bases and 10 bases, with 13 bases remaining between them. The CDR3 consists of 12 residues. Germline assignment: CDR1 MNHEY and CDR2 SVGAGI. This CDR3 reads CASKGNGEELFF. CDR3 bases: TGTGCCAGCAAAGGGAATGGCGAGGAGCTGTTTTTT.

This clonotype has ten or more counts. This chain connects TRBV7-9 to TRBJ1-1; a weak D match, TRBD1 (5 bases). Germline values: CDR1 SEHNR, CDR2 FQNEAQ (reference sequence). The ends were cut back, 2 bases at V and 0 bases at J, with 10 bases in the middle. The CDR3 is 15 amino acids. This CDR3 is CASSLRDGLNTEAFF. As DNA, the CDR3 is TGTGCCAGCAGCTTAAGGGACGGCTTGAACACTGAAGCTTTCTTT.